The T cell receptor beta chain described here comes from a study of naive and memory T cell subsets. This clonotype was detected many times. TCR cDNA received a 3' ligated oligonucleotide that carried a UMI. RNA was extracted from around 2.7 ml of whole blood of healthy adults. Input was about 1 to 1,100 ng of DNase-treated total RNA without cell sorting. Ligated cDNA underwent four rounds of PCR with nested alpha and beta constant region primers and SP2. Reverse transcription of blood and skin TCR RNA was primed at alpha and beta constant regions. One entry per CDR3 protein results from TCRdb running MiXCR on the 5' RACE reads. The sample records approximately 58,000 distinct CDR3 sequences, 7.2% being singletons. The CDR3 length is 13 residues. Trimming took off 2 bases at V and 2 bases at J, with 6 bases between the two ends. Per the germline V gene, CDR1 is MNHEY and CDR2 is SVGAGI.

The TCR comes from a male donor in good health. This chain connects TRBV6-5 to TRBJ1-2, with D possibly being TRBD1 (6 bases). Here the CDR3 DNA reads TGTGCCAGCAGTTACGGACAGAACTATGGCTACACCTTC. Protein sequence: CASSYGQNYGYTF.